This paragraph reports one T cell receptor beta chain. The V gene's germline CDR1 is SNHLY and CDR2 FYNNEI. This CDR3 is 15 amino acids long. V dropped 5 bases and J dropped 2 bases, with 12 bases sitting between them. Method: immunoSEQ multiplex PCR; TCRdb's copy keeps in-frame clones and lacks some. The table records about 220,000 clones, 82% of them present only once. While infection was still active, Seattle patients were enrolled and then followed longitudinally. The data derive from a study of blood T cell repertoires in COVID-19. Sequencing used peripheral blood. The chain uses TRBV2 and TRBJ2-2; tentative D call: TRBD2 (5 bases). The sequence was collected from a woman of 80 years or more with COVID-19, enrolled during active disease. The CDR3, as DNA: TGTGCCAGCAGTCTTAGCGCGACCAACACCGGGGAGCTGTTTTTT. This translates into CASSLSATNTGELFF. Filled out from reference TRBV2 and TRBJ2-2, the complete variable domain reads EPEVTQTPSHQVTQMGQEVILRCVPISNHLYFYWYRQILGQKVEFLVSFYNNEISEKSEIFDDQFSVERPDGSNFTLKIRSTKLEDSAMYFCASSLSATNTGELFFGEGSRLTVL.